Each of the 20 T cell receptor beta chains below was sequenced from the same sample in a study of T cells in Graves' hyperthyroidism and ophthalmopathy. There were TCR beta CDR3 regions amplified from RNA transcripts. Initially, a first-round RT-PCR of the TCR CDR3 employed the HTBI primer set. TCRdb re-called the multiplex PCR reads with MiXCR, one entry per CDR3 protein. The sample gives about 130,000 distinct CDR3 sequences, 22% of which show up once; about two thirds is in the top ten. Sequencing used blood. Receptors originate from a woman aged 45-65 years with Graves' hyperthyroidism that later progressed to Graves' ophthalmopathy.

Many counts were recorded for this clonotype. This chain links TRBV18 with TRBJ2-7; D uncertain. Germline CDR1 and CDR2: KGHSH and LQKENI. This CDR3 region has 14 residues. Trimming pared 2 bases from V and 0 bases from J, leaving 8 bases between. The CDR3 nucleotides are TGTGCCAGCTCACCAATGGACCCCTCCTACGAGCAGTACTTC. Protein: CASSPMDPSYEQYF.

This clonotype was observed at least ten times. V usage is TRBV7-8 and J usage is TRBJ2-7; 7 nucleotides agree with TRBD2. Germline V CDR1 and CDR2: SGHVS, FQNEAQ. J lost 3 bases, V lost 5 bases, and 7 bases had no gene match. This CDR3 is built from 14 residues. In DNA, the CDR3 is TGTGCCAGCAGCCCCGCGGGGACTAACTACGAGCAGTACTTC. Encoded protein: CASSPAGTNYEQYF.

This chain joins TRBV9 and TRBJ1-5, with D possibly TRBD1 on 5 matching bases. Trimming pared 3 bases from V and 5 bases from J, leaving 18 bases between. The CDR3 spans 16 residues. Germline lookup yields CDR1 SGDLS and CDR2 YYNGEE. In nucleotides, the CDR3 is TGTGCCAGCAGCGCCTCCGGGGACTATAGGGATCAGCCCCAGCATTTT. Translating it yields CASSASGDYRDQPQHF.

In this sample, this clonotype turned up many times. The chain uses TRBV3-1 and TRBJ2-1, with 10 bases identical to TRBD1. Germline loops: CDR1 LGHDT, CDR2 YNNKEL (reference sequence). J gave up 7 bases and V 6 bases, and 12 bases lay outside the gene matches. This CDR3 region has 16 residues. CDR3 in amino acids: CASSKREGQGRNEQFF. The CDR3 DNA follows: TGTGCCAGCAGTAAAAGGGAGGGACAGGGGAGGAATGAGCAGTTCTTC.

This clonotype came up many times. This chain joins TRBV7-9 and TRBJ2-7, with D unclear. V was clipped by 2 bases and J by 2 bases, with 10 bases between them. The CDR3 spans 14 residues. Germline-derived CDR1 and CDR2 are SEHNR and FQNEAQ (reference sequence). This CDR3 is CASSLNDFTYEQYF. DNA of the CDR3: TGTGCCAGCAGCTTAAACGATTTCACCTACGAGCAGTACTTC.

The chain couples TRBV15 to TRBJ2-2, with 7 bases fitting TRBD1. Germline V CDR1 and CDR2: LNHNV, YYDKDF (reference sequence). Trimming took 0 bases from V and 7 from J; bases not matched to a gene: 8. The CDR3 contains 16 residues. CDR3 in amino acids: CATSRDLRGRNGELFF. The CDR3 coding sequence is TGTGCCACCAGCAGAGATCTAAGGGGGCGCAACGGGGAGCTGTTTTTT.

The chain employs TRBV27 and TRBJ2-3; TRBD2 might be the D (5 bases). Germline CDR1 reads MNHEY; CDR2 reads SMNVEV (reference sequence). Trimming stripped 3 bases from V and 0 bases from J, with 13 bases between. The CDR3 loop spans 16 amino acids. CDR3 bases: TGTGCCAGCAGTTTTAGGTTGGGCGGGAGCACAGATACGCAGTATTTT. Translating gives CASSFRLGGSTDTQYF.

This clonotype appeared many times. This chain joins TRBV3-1 and TRBJ2-1; 13 nucleotides align to TRBD2. Germline V gene lookup returns CDR1 LGHDT and CDR2 YNNKEL (reference sequence). The CDR3 sequence is 16 residues long. V lost 4 bases to trimming and J lost 3 bases; unmatched junction nucleotides: 3. The CDR3, as DNA: TGTGCCAGCAGCCGAGGACTAGCGGGAGTCTACAATGAGCAGTTCTTC. The encoded protein is CASSRGLAGVYNEQFF.

This clonotype has only a few counts. The chain is built from TRBV29-1 and TRBJ2-7; weak D call: TRBD1 (6 bases). The V and J ends lost 0 bases and 3 bases respectively, with 12 bases between them. The CDR3 has 14 amino acids. Per germline, CDR1 SQVTM and CDR2 ANQGSEA. Here the CDR3 DNA reads TGCAGCGTTGAAGAACCGACAGGCCACTACGAGCAGTACTTC. As protein: CSVEEPTGHYEQYF.

DNA of the CDR3: TGTGCCAGTGGGACTAGTACTTCGGCAGATACGCAGTATTTT. Translation: CASGTSTSADTQYF. The chain recombines TRBV19 with TRBJ2-3; 8 bases align to TRBD2. V shed 8 bases, J shed 4 bases, and the junction held 8 bases outside the gene matches. Per germline, CDR1 LNHDA and CDR2 SQIVND (reference sequence). The CDR3 totals 14 residues.

This clonotype was detected a few times. The chain employs TRBV5-1 and TRBJ2-1; a possible D gene is TRBD1 (5 bases). V lost 7 bases and J lost 9, with 20 bases in between. Germline V gene lookup returns CDR1 SGHRS and CDR2 YFSETQ. The CDR3 spans 14 residues. The CDR3 sequence is CASFGNPSQGEQFF. Here the CDR3 DNA reads TGCGCCAGCTTTGGTAACCCCTCTCAGGGTGAGCAGTTCTTC.

The chain recombines TRBV27 with TRBJ1-6; 10 nucleotides agree with TRBD1. The CDR3 extends over 16 amino acids. CDR1 is MNHEY, CDR2 SMNVEV, per germline (reference sequence). Losses at the gene ends were 4 bases for V and 6 bases for J; bases not matched to a gene: 6. The CDR3 spells CASSSPTGGSNSPLHF. In DNA, the CDR3 is TGTGCCAGCAGTTCGCCGACAGGGGGCAGTAATTCACCCCTCCACTTT.

The chain recombines TRBV29-1 with TRBJ2-5; D is perhaps TRBD2 (6 bases). Germline loops: CDR1 SQVTM, CDR2 ANQGSEA. V was cut by 5 bases and J by 5 bases, with 15 bases left in between. The CDR3 spans 13 residues. The CDR3 here is CSVKLQTRETQYF. The CDR3 bases are TGCAGCGTTAAACTACAGACTAGGGAGACCCAGTACTTC.

This clonotype has a handful of counts. This sequence joins TRBV5-6 and TRBJ2-5; TRBD2 agrees at 7 bases. Germline CDR1 and CDR2: SGHDT and YYEEEE. This CDR3 spans 13 amino acids. Losses at the gene ends were 2 bases for V and 6 bases for J; bases not matched to a gene: 4. The chain's CDR3 is CASSFTSEQTQYF. The CDR3 nucleotides are TGTGCCAGCAGCTTCACTAGCGAGCAGACCCAGTACTTC.

In this sample, this clonotype turned up many times. The V and J genes are TRBV11-2 and TRBJ2-1, with 13 nucleotides matching TRBD2. Trimming cost V 4 bases and J 8 bases; bases outside gene matches: 8. Germline V lookup: CDR1 SGHAT, CDR2 FQNNGV. The CDR3 contains 16 residues. The chain's CDR3 is CASSWTSGSSIDEQFF. The CDR3 DNA reads as TGTGCCAGCAGCTGGACTAGCGGGAGTTCAATCGATGAGCAGTTCTTC.

This chain uses TRBV3-1 with TRBJ2-1, with TRBD2 identical over 9 bases. From germline, CDR1 is LGHDT and CDR2 YNNKEL (reference sequence). The CDR3 length is 16 residues. Unmatched junction bases numbered 11, after V lost 2 bases and J lost 9 bases. CDR3 DNA: TGTGCCAGCAGCCAAAATGGGGCGGGAGGGCGGAGTGAGCAGTTCTTC. Translation gives CASSQNGAGGRSEQFF.

The sample holds many counts of this clonotype. The V and J genes are TRBV2 and TRBJ2-7, with D hard to call. Germline lookup yields CDR1 SNHLY and CDR2 FYNNEI. Trimming removed 5 bases from V and 7 bases from J, with 9 bases in between. The CDR3 loop spans 11 amino acids. In DNA form, the CDR3 reads TGTGCCAGCAGTATTCTAGTGGAGCAGTACTTC. Its translation: CASSILVEQYF.

This clonotype was observed at least ten times. The V and J genes are TRBV20-1 and TRBJ1-1, with 9 positions matching TRBD1. Germline trimming cut 4 bases from V and 5 bases from J; bases unmatched to any gene: 8. The CDR3 consists of 14 residues. Germline lookup yields CDR1 DFQATT and CDR2 SNEGSKA (reference sequence). CDR3 DNA: TGCAGTGCTATAATACAGGGGGCGCGGACTGAAGCTTTCTTT. Its translation is CSAIIQGARTEAFF.

This clonotype was counted many times. The V gene is TRBV28, the J gene TRBJ2-1; 11 nucleotides agree with TRBD1. In germline, CDR1 is MDHEN, CDR2 SYDVKM. This CDR3 comprises 14 residues. V lost 6 bases to trimming and J lost 5 bases; unmatched junction nucleotides: 3. DNA of the CDR3: TGTGCCAGCAGGAGGACAGGGGGCGACAATGAGCAGTTCTTC. This gives the protein CASRRTGGDNEQFF.

This clonotype was recorded at least ten times. This sequence joins TRBV6-5 and TRBJ2-7; a weak D match, TRBD2 (6 bases). Germline V CDR1 and CDR2: MNHEY, SVGAGI. The V gene lost 2 bases and the J gene lost 5 bases, with 16 bases spanning the gap. This CDR3 comprises 15 residues. The CDR3 spells CASSYGSGDVDEQYF. CDR3 coding DNA: TGTGCCAGCAGTTACGGGTCGGGAGACGTTGACGAGCAGTACTTC.